Below are 6 T cell receptor beta chains sequenced from a single sample in a study of OX40 agonist ivuxolimab in advanced cancers. Libraries were made using the immunoSEQ multiplex PCR assay. The source is immuneACCESS, and TCRdb retained only in-frame sequences with V and J called. Part of the clones is not carried over; for the studies checked, unresolved V genes explain less than half of this, and the remainder is unexplained. Present in this sample are approximately 65,000 clones, approximately 90% of which were seen just once. The ten largest clones capture 4% of the sample. The specimen was CD4+ or CD8+ T cells sorted from blood, collected in a trial of the OX40 agonist ivuxolimab. The receptors here all came from an adult with an advanced solid tumor such as melanoma, head and neck, liver or kidney cancer.

Here the CDR3 reads CAWSSPGSQPQHF. The DNA for the CDR3 is TGTGCCTGGAGTAGCCCAGGGAGTCAGCCCCAGCATTTT. This chain links TRBV30 with TRBJ1-5, with a tentative D call TRBD1 (5 bases). The CDR3 loop spans 13 amino acids. CDR1 and CDR2 from the germline V gene are GTSNPN and SVGIG (reference sequence). V was shortened by 2 bases and J by 6 bases, with 11 bases between the two germline ends. Drawing the rest from reference TRBV30 and TRBJ1-5, the complete variable domain is SQTIHQWPATLVQPVGSPLSLECTVEGTSNPNLYWYRQAAGRGLQLLFYSVGIGQISSEVPQNLSASRPQDRQFILSSKKLLLSDSGFYLCAWSSPGSQPQHFGDGTRLSIL.

This chain connects TRBV15 to TRBJ1-5; weak D call: TRBD1 (6 bases). CDR1 is LNHNV, CDR2 YYDKDF, per germline (reference sequence). The CDR3 covers 15 residues. Trimming stripped 0 bases from V and 2 bases from J, with 8 bases between. CDR3 sequence (DNA): TGTGCCACCAGCAGAGAGAGACAGGGCAATCAGCCCCAGCATTTT. This codes for CATSRERQGNQPQHF. Combining the CDR3 with reference TRBV15 and TRBJ1-5 gives the whole variable domain DAMVIQNPRYQVTQFGKPVTLSCSQTLNHNVMYWYQQKSSQAPKLLFHYYDKDFNNEADTPDNFQSRRPNTSFCFLDIRSPGLGDTAMYLCATSRERQGNQPQHFGDGTRLSIL.

The chain recombines TRBV9 with TRBJ1-1; perhaps TRBD1 as D (6 bases). CDR1 SGDLS and CDR2 YYNGEE come from the germline V gene. V was clipped by 3 bases and J by 2 bases, with 14 bases between them. The CDR3 covers 15 residues. The CDR3, as DNA: TGTGCCAGCAGCGCCAGAACAGGGACCAACACTGAAGCTTTCTTT. Protein product: CASSARTGTNTEAFF.

The chain is built from TRBV19 and TRBJ1-5; 9 bases align to TRBD1. The CDR3 is made up of 17 amino acids. After removal of 0 bases from V and 2 bases from J, the junction contained 5 bases not matched to a gene. The germline V gene has CDR1 LNHDA and CDR2 SQIVND (reference sequence). The DNA of the CDR3 is TGTGCCAGTAGTATAGACCCCCGGACAGGGGGCAATCAGCCCCAGCATTTT. It specifies CASSIDPRTGGNQPQHF. The full variable domain, rest sourced from reference TRBV19 and TRBJ1-5, is DGGITQSPKYLFRKEGQNVTLSCEQNLNHDAMYWYRQDPGQGLRLIYYSQIVNDFQKGDIAEGYSVSREKKESFPLTVTSAQKNPTAFYLCASSIDPRTGGNQPQHFGDGTRLSIL.

The CDR3 DNA reads TGCGCCAGCAGCCCCAGTCCAGGGGGTGCAGATACGCAGTATTTT. Encoded protein: CASSPSPGGADTQYF. This sequence joins TRBV5-1 and TRBJ2-3; 7 positions match TRBD1. The J segment lost 4 bases and the V segment lost 4 bases, leaving 9 bases of the junction unmatched. The CDR3 runs to 15 residues. The germline V gene encodes CDR1 SGHRS and CDR2 YFSETQ.

The sample holds a few counts of this clone. DNA of the CDR3: TGTGCCAGCAGCTTAGGAGCGGGAGGGAGGGAGACCCAGTACTTC. Protein product: CASSLGAGGRETQYF. The rearrangement joins TRBV7-9 to TRBJ2-5, with 10 bases matching TRBD2. The CDR3 contains 15 residues. Germline V lookup: CDR1 SEHNR, CDR2 FQNEAQ (reference sequence). V was clipped by 1 base and J by 5 bases; unmatched bases: 4.